A selection of T cell receptor beta chains follows, all from one sample in a study of T cells in Graves' hyperthyroidism and ophthalmopathy. TCRdb processed the multiplex PCR reads anew with MiXCR; each CDR3 protein has one entry. The table shows under 350,000 distinct CDR3 sequences, with 21% occurring only once. The sample comprised blood. The receptors originated from a woman aged 50 to 65 with Graves' hyperthyroidism. Each CDR3 is given with its conserved first and last residue. A D gene is named only where the DNA matches it firmly. The size of a clone is reported for some rows only, either as once, few or many, or as a class for expanded clones.

CASSQFGTGRDTIYF,TGTGCCAGCAGCCAATTCGGGACAGGCCGGGACACCATATATTTT,many,TRBD1,TRBV3-1,15,TRBJ1-3
CASSLDTGVTGELLF,TGCGCCAGCAGCTTGGATACAGGGGTAACCGGGGAGCTGCTTTTT,-,TRBD1,TRBV5-1,15,TRBJ2-2
CASSNYYAEAFF,TGCGCCAGCAGCAACTATTACGCTGAAGCTTTCTTT,-,-,TRBV5-1,12,TRBJ1-1
CSARDRSTETQFF,TGCAGTGCTAGAGATAGAAGTACTGAGACCCAGTTCTTC,-,-,TRBV20-1,13,TRBJ2-1
CASSRSLAAETQYF,TGTGCCAGCAGTCGATCATTAGCTGCGGAGACCCAGTACTTC,many,-,TRBV28,14,TRBJ2-5
CASSVGTNQPQHF,TGTGCCAGCAGCGTCGGGACCAATCAGCCCCAGCATTTT,-,-,TRBV6-1,13,TRBJ1-5
CASSLKSSGQETQYF,TGTGCCAGCAGCTTGAAGTCTAGCGGACAAGAGACCCAGTACTTC,many,TRBD2,TRBV5-4,15,TRBJ2-5
CASSLRGGTGELFF,TGTGCCAGCAGTTTAAGGGGCGGCACCGGGGAGCTGTTTTTT,-,-,TRBV28,14,TRBJ2-2
CASSLDLYEQFF,TGTGCCAGCAGCTTAGATCTTTATGAGCAGTTCTTC,many,-,TRBV11-3,12,TRBJ2-1
CSAPIGGRGGYTF,TGCAGTGCTCCCATTGGGGGGAGAGGTGGCTACACCTTC,many,-,TRBV20-1,13,TRBJ1-2
CASSFYSRQNVQLYEQYF,TGCGCCAGCAGTTTCTACAGCCGACAAAACGTCCAGCTATACGAGCAGTACTTC,-,-,TRBV10-2,18,TRBJ2-7
CASSSGGYTDTQYF,TGCGCCAGCTCCTCGGGGGGTTACACAGATACGCAGTATTTT,many,TRBD2,TRBV5-1,14,TRBJ2-3
CSAREGLYTDTQYF,TGCAGTGCTAGGGAGGGGCTTTACACAGATACGCAGTATTTT,-,-,TRBV20-1,14,TRBJ2-3
CASSSPAYEQYF,TGTGCCAGCAGCTCCCCCGCGTACGAGCAGTACTTC,many,-,TRBV7-2,12,TRBJ2-7